Listed below are T cell receptor beta chains from one sample, sequenced in a study of T cell repertoires in cytomegalovirus infection. TCRdb ran MiXCR on the reads and lists one entry per CDR3 protein. This sample yields around 450,000 distinct CDR3 sequences, of which roughly 31% are seen a single time; roughly an eighth belongs to the top ten. The specimen sequenced was PBMCs. These receptors all come from a human donor in good health (CMV status not recorded). Some clones in this sample may be carry-over from other donors' samples. CDR3s include the opening cysteine and the closing phenylalanine or tryptophan. The D gene is left open where the match is weak. Some rows mark clone size as missing; the rest say once, few, many or name a class of expanded clone.

length	size	V	D	J	CDR3	DNA
14	few	TRBV6-8	TRBD1	TRBJ2-7	CASRNRDRGGEQYF	TGTGCCAGCAGGAACCGGGACAGGGGAGGCGAGCAGTACTTC
13	few	TRBV7-2	-	TRBJ1-2	CASSPYSNYGYTF	TGTGCCAGCAGCCCGTACAGTAACTATGGCTACACCTTC
13	few	TRBV19	-	TRBJ1-5	CASSVEDSQPQHF	TGTGCCAGTAGTGTGGAGGACAGTCAGCCCCAGCATTTT
16	-	TRBV5-6	-	TRBJ1-2	CASSLEGNSPNYGYTF	TGTGCCAGCAGCTTGGAAGGCAACAGTCCTAACTATGGCTACACCTTC
18	-	TRBV11-2	TRBD2	TRBJ2-7	CASSPTTSGGPLSYEQYF	TGTGCCAGCAGCCCCACGACTAGCGGGGGGCCACTCTCCTACGAGCAGTACTTC
15	-	TRBV23-1	TRBD1	TRBJ2-6	CAKPGQLSGANVLTF	TGCGCCAAACCGGGACAGCTCTCTGGGGCCAACGTCCTGACTTTC
14	-	TRBV6-1	-	TRBJ2-3	CASSYAGITDTQYF	TGTGCCAGCAGTTACGCGGGAATCACAGATACGCAGTATTTT
16	-	TRBV12-3/TRBV12-4	-	TRBJ1-3	CASSFGGAGSGNTIYF	TGTGCCAGCAGTTTCGGGGGTGCCGGGTCTGGAAACACCATATATTTT
12	-	TRBV5-8	-	TRBJ2-1	CASSFQGHEQFF	TGTGCCAGCAGCTTCCAGGGCCATGAGCAGTTCTTC
19	-	TRBV28	TRBD1	TRBJ1-3	CASSLPSGQGTFSGNTIYF	TGTGCCAGCAGTTTGCCGTCGGGACAGGGAACTTTCTCTGGAAACACCATATATTTT
15	-	TRBV6-2/TRBV6-3	TRBD1	TRBJ1-5	CASSENRGSNQPQHF	TGTGCCAGCAGTGAAAACAGGGGAAGCAATCAGCCCCAGCATTTT
17	few	TRBV5-1	TRBD2	TRBJ2-7	CASSLPSTSGGPYEQYF	TGCGCCAGCAGCTTACCAAGTACTAGCGGGGGACCCTACGAGCAGTACTTC
12	-	TRBV28	-	TRBJ1-2	CASSSGGRGYTF	TGTGCCAGCAGTTCGGGGGGACGGGGCTACACCTTC